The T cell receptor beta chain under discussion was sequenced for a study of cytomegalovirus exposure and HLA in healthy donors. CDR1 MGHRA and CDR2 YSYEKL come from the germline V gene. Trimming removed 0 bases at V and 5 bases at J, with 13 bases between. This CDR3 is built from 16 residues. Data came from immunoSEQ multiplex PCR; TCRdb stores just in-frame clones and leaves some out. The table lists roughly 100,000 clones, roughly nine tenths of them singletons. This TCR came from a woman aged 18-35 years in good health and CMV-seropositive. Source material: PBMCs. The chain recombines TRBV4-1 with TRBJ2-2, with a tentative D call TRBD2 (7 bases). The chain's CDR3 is CASSQEWGGYTGELFF. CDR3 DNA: TGCGCCAGCAGCCAAGAATGGGGGGGCTATACCGGGGAGCTGTTTTTT.